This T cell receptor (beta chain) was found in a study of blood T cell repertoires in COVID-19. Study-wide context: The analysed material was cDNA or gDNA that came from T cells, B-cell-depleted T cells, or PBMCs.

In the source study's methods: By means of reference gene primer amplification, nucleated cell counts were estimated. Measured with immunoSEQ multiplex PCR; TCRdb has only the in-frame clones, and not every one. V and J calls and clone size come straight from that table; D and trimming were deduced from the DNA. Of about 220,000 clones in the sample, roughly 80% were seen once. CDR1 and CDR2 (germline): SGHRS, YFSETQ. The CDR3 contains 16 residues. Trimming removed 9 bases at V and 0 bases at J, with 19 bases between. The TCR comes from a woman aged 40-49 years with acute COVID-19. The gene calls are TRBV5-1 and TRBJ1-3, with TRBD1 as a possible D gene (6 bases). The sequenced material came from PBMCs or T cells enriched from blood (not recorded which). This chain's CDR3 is CAKDSLNFLSGNTIYF. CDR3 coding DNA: TGCGCCAAGGACAGTCTCAACTTTCTCTCTGGAAACACCATATATTTT.